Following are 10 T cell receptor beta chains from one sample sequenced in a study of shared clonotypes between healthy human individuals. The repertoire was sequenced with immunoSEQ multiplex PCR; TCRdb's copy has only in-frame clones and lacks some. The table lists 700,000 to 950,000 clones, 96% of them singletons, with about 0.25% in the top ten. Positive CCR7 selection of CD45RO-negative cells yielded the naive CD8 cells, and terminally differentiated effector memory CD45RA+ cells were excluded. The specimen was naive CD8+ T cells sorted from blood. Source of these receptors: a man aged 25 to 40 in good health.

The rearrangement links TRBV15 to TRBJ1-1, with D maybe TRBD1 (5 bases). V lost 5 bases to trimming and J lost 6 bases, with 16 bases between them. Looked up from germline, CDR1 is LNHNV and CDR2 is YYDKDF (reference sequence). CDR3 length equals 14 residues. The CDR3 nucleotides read TGTGCCACCAGCTCCGTAGGGACTTCCCCTGAAGCTTTCTTT. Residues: CATSSVGTSPEAFF.

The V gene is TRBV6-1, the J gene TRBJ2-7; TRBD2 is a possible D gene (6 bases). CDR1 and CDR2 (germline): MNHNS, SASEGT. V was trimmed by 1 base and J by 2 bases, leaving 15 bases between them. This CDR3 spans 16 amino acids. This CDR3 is CASSEGERVKTYEQYF. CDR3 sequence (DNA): TGTGCCAGCAGTGAAGGGGAGCGGGTGAAAACCTACGAGCAGTACTTC.

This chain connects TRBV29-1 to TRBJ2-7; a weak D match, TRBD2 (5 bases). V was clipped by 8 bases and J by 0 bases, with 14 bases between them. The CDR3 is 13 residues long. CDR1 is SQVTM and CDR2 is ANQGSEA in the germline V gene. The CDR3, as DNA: TGCAGCTGTTACGGGGTCTCCTCCTACGAGCAGTACTTC. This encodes CSCYGVSSYEQYF.

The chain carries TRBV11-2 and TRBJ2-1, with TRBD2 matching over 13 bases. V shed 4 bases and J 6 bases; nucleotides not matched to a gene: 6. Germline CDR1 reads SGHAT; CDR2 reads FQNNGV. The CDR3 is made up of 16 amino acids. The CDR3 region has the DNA TGTGCCAGCAGCTCATGGACTAGCGGGAGCGGCAATGAGCAGTTCTTC. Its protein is CASSSWTSGSGNEQFF.

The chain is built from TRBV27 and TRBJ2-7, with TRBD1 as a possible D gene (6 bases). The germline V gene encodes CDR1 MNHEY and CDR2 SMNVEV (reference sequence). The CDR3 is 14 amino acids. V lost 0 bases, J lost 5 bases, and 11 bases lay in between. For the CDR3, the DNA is TGTGCCAGCAGTTTATCACAGGGAGTAGACGAGCAGTACTTC. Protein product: CASSLSQGVDEQYF.

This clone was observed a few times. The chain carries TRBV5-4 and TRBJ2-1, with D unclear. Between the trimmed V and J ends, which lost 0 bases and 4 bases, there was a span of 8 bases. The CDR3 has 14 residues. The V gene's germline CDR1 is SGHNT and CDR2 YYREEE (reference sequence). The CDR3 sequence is CASSLDSVYNEQFF. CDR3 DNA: TGTGCCAGCAGCTTGGACTCGGTGTACAATGAGCAGTTCTTC. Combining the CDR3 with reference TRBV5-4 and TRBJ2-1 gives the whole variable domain ETGVTQSPTHLIKTRGQQVTLRCSSQSGHNTVSWYQQALGQGPQFIFQYYREEENGRGNFPPRFSGLQFPNYSSELNVNALELDDSALYLCASSLDSVYNEQFFGPGTRLTVL.

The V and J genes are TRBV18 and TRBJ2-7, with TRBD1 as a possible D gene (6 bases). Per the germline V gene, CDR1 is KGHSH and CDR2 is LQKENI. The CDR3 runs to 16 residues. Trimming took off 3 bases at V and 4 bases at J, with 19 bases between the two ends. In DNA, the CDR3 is TGTGCCAGCTCACCTCGGACAGCTACTTACCTTTACGAGCAGTACTTC. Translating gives CASSPRTATYLYEQYF.

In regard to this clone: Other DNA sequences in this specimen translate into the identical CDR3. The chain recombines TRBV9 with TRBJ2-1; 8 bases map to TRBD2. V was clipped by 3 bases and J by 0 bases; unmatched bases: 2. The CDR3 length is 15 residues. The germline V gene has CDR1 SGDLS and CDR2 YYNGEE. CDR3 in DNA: TGTGCCAGCAGCGCGGGGGGGTCCTCCTACAATGAGCAGTTCTTC. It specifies CASSAGGSSYNEQFF. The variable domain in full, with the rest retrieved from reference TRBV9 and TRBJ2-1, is DSGVTQTPKHLITATGQRVTLRCSPRSGDLSVYWYQQSLDQGLQFLIQYYNGEERAKGNILERFSAQQFPDLHSELNLSSLELGDSALYFCASSAGGSSYNEQFFGPGTRLTVL.

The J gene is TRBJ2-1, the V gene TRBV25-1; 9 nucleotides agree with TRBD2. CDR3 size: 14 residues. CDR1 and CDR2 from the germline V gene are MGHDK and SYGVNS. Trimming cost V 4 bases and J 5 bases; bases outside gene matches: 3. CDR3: CASSGLAGHNEQFF. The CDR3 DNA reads TGTGCCAGCAGTGGGCTAGCGGGACACAATGAGCAGTTCTTC.

The CDR3, as DNA: TGTGCCAGCGAGTCGGGTTTAGTCTACGAGCAGTACTTC. This sequence encodes CASESGLVYEQYF. J is TRBJ2-7 and V is TRBV6-1; D is uncertain. This CDR3 is built from 13 residues. Trimming stripped 8 bases from V and 3 bases from J, with 14 bases between. CDR1 and CDR2 (germline): MNHNS, SASEGT.